The clone carrying this T cell receptor (beta chain) was observed many times. Antigen specificity is unknown. This CDR3 is built from 14 residues. V gave up 2 bases and J gave up 6 bases, with 13 bases separating them. The V gene's germline CDR1 is MDHEN and CDR2 SYDVKM. The sample is drawn from a study of human T cells and chemical hapten exposure. At the level of the study: Patients' scalps got diphenylcyclopropenone weekly throughout the approximately 24-week study.

What the library attached to individual cDNA molecules were unique molecular identifiers. TCRdb re-analysed the RACE reads in MiXCR, keeping a single row per CDR3 protein. The sample yields fewer than 300,000 distinct CDR3 sequences, around 7.7% seen once. This sample's time point: pre-sensitization, week 0. The treatment: therapeutic diphenylcyclopropenone sensitization with weekly scalp DPC. Regarding the study as a whole: With DPC sensitization, TCRs exceeding 1 in 1000 frequency showed no change.

This receptor was obtained from a man aged 18 to 29 with alopecia areata. Some clones in this sample may be carry-over from other donors' samples. The sample here was whole blood, taken in connection with sensitization to the hapten diphenylcyclopropenone (DPC). The rearrangement uses TRBV28 and TRBJ1-1, with D tentatively TRBD1 (5 bases). This CDR3 is CASSLRRGSSEAFF. For the CDR3, the DNA is TGTGCCAGCAGTTTACGGAGGGGTTCTTCTGAAGCTTTCTTT.